What follows is one T cell receptor beta chain and its context. These data belong to a study of blood T cell repertoires in COVID-19. There are 13 residues in the CDR3. V was trimmed by 1 base and J by 5 bases, leaving 8 bases between them. Germline CDR1 and CDR2: MNHEY and SMNVEV (reference sequence). In the original processing: Researchers report that nucleated cell counts were estimated from reference gene primer amplification. Assay: immunoSEQ multiplex PCR; the TCRdb copy retains only in-frame clones and omits some. V and J calls and clone size come straight from that table; D and trimming were deduced from the DNA. This sample has almost 350,000 clones, with roughly nine tenths found just once.

This TCR derives from a woman between 55 and 75 years old with COVID-19, enrolled during active disease. The rearrangement uses TRBV27 and TRBJ1-1; the D is unclear. Sample: peripheral blood. CDR3 region: CASSLYRRTEAFF. The CDR3 nucleotides read TGTGCCAGCAGTTTATATAGGAGGACTGAAGCTTTCTTT.